These T cell receptor beta chains were read from a single sample in a study of OX40 agonist ivuxolimab in advanced cancers. Profiling relied on immunoSEQ multiplex PCR, and the TCRdb table lists in-frame clones only, not all of them. The profile shows 75,000 to 95,000 clones, more than 80% of them singletons. The sample here was CD4+ or CD8+ T cells sorted from blood, taken in a trial of the OX40 agonist ivuxolimab. The source is an adult with an advanced solid tumor such as melanoma, head and neck, liver or kidney cancer. Both conserved end residues are part of each CDR3. Fields, in order: J gene, V gene, clone size, D gene, CDR3 DNA, CDR3 protein. D genes are given only for firm matches. Some rows mark clone size as missing; the rest say once, few, many or name a class of expanded clone.

J: TRBJ2-1; V: TRBV5-5; size: .; D: .; DNA: TGTGCCAGCAGCTTGTACGGGGTGAATCCGGATGAGCAGTTCTTC; CDR3: CASSLYGVNPDEQFF
J: TRBJ2-2; V: TRBV5-4; size: .; D: TRBD2; DNA: TGTGCCAGCAGCTTGGGGACTAGCGGGGGGGCCGTTGTCAGGGAGCTGTTTTTT; CDR3: CASSLGTSGGAVVRELFF
J: TRBJ1-6; V: TRBV5-1; size: .; D: .; DNA: TGCGCCAGCAGCTTGGGGGCCTCGACTAATAATTCACCCCTCCACTTT; CDR3: CASSLGASTNNSPLHF
J: TRBJ1-1; V: TRBV5-1; size: medium-sized; D: .; DNA: TGCGCCAGCACCTCCACAGGGACTGGGACTGAAGCTTTCTTT; CDR3: CASTSTGTGTEAFF
J: TRBJ2-2; V: TRBV27; size: once; D: TRBD2; DNA: TGTGCCAGCAGTTTGGCGGGGGTCAACACCGGGGAGCTGTTTTTT; CDR3: CASSLAGVNTGELFF
J: TRBJ1-6; V: TRBV5-1; size: .; D: .; DNA: TGCGCCAGCAGCTCTACAGGGCTCACGACAATCTTAGCTTCACCCCTCCACTTT; CDR3: CASSSTGLTTILASPLHF
J: TRBJ1-5; V: TRBV7-3; size: .; D: .; DNA: TGTGCCAGCAGCTTAGGAGTAGATAGCAATCAGCCCCAGCATTTT; CDR3: CASSLGVDSNQPQHF
J: TRBJ1-5; V: TRBV6-9; size: .; D: TRBD1; DNA: TGTGCCACCCAGGGGGCGTTCCAGCCCCAGCATTTT; CDR3: CATQGAFQPQHF
J: TRBJ1-1; V: TRBV11-3; size: .; D: .; DNA: TGTGCCAGCAGCGCCACTTGGAACACTGAAGCTTTCTTT; CDR3: CASSATWNTEAFF
J: TRBJ2-1; V: TRBV9; size: .; D: TRBD2; DNA: TGTGCCAGCAGCGTAGGCAGCGGGGGCTACAATGAGCAGTTCTTC; CDR3: CASSVGSGGYNEQFF
J: TRBJ2-5; V: TRBV9; size: .; D: TRBD1; DNA: TGTGCCAGCAGCGTCCACGGGGACAGGGGTCGGGAGACCCAGTACTTC; CDR3: CASSVHGDRGRETQYF
J: TRBJ2-3; V: TRBV13; size: once; D: .; DNA: TGTGCCAGCAGCTTAACGGGGACACACACAGATACGCAGTATTTT; CDR3: CASSLTGTHTDTQYF
J: TRBJ2-1; V: TRBV4-1; size: .; D: TRBD2; DNA: TGCGCCAGCAGCCAAGTCTTTGCTAGCGGACACAATGAGCAGTTCTTC; CDR3: CASSQVFASGHNEQFF
J: TRBJ2-7; V: TRBV9; size: .; D: .; DNA: TGTGCCAGCAGCTCGGGACACTCCTACGAGCAGTACTTC; CDR3: CASSSGHSYEQYF
J: TRBJ2-3; V: TRBV6-4; size: .; D: .; DNA: TGTGCCAGCAGTGAACAGGTGAGGCTCGGCACAGATACGCAGTATTTT; CDR3: CASSEQVRLGTDTQYF
J: TRBJ2-7; V: TRBV27; size: .; D: .; DNA: TGTGCCAGCAGTTTAAAACAGGTTGAGGACGAGCAGTACTTC; CDR3: CASSLKQVEDEQYF
J: TRBJ2-1; V: TRBV11-1; size: .; D: TRBD1; DNA: TGTGCCAGCCGGACAGGGGGGGCGAATTCCTACAATGAGCAGTTCTTC; CDR3: CASRTGGANSYNEQFF
J: TRBJ2-7; V: TRBV28; size: .; D: .; DNA: TGTGCCAGCAGTTCAACTACAGGGAAACAGTACTTC; CDR3: CASSSTTGKQYF
J: TRBJ2-1; V: TRBV10-3; size: .; D: TRBD1; DNA: TGTGCCATCAGTGAGCCAGGGGGCGATGAGCAGTTCTTC; CDR3: CAISEPGGDEQFF
J: TRBJ1-2; V: TRBV7-2; size: few; D: .; DNA: TGTGCCAGCAGCTGGGCGGGAGGGGACTATGGCTACACCTTC; CDR3: CASSWAGGDYGYTF
J: TRBJ1-2; V: TRBV7-2; size: .; D: .; DNA: TGTGCCAGCAGCTTCGGGGGGCTGGAGACCTATGGCTACACCTTC; CDR3: CASSFGGLETYGYTF
J: TRBJ2-5; V: TRBV6-6; size: .; D: TRBD1; DNA: TGTGCCAGCAGTACGGGACAGGGATTATTAGAGACCCAGTACTTC; CDR3: CASSTGQGLLETQYF
J: TRBJ2-7; V: TRBV2; size: .; D: .; DNA: TGTGCCAGCAGTGTATCTTTGAGGACGAGCTCCTACGGGCAGTACTTC; CDR3: CASSVSLRTSSYGQYF
J: TRBJ2-2; V: TRBV5-6; size: .; D: TRBD2; DNA: TGTGCCAGCAGCTGGCTAGGCGGCGGGAGCACTAACACCGGGGAGCTGTTTTTT; CDR3: CASSWLGGGSTNTGELFF
J: TRBJ1-4; V: TRBV18; size: .; D: .; DNA: TGTGCCAGCTCACCCTACGAGGGAGGGGGTGAAAAATTGTTTTTT; CDR3: CASSPYEGGGEKLFF
J: TRBJ2-5; V: TRBV19; size: .; D: .; DNA: TGTGCCACCAAGGCCCTAGCTAACCAAGAGACCCAGTACTTC; CDR3: CATKALANQETQYF
J: TRBJ1-5; V: TRBV19; size: .; D: .; DNA: TGTGCCAGTAGGGTCCAGGACCGGGCGGCCCAGCATTTT; CDR3: CASRVQDRAAQHF
J: TRBJ1-2; V: TRBV28; size: few; D: TRBD1; DNA: TGTGCCAGCAGTTCCCAGGGGGCGGGCTATGGCTACACCTTC; CDR3: CASSSQGAGYGYTF
J: TRBJ1-5; V: TRBV2; size: .; D: .; DNA: TGTGCCAGCAGGGAGAGGGAGGGGAGCAATCAGCCCCAGCATTTT; CDR3: CASREREGSNQPQHF
J: TRBJ1-5; V: TRBV27; size: few; D: TRBD1; DNA: TGTGCCAGCAGTTTAACCGGCAGGGGGTTTTATCAGCCCCAGCATTTT; CDR3: CASSLTGRGFYQPQHF
J: TRBJ1-1; V: TRBV5-1; size: .; D: .; DNA: TGCGCCAGCAGACGGGGCGACACTGAAGCTTTCTTT; CDR3: CASRRGDTEAFF
J: TRBJ2-3; V: TRBV25-1; size: .; D: .; DNA: TGTGCCAGCAGCGGGGCAGTCCCGGATACGCAGTATTTT; CDR3: CASSGAVPDTQYF
J: TRBJ1-1; V: TRBV18; size: .; D: .; DNA: TGTGCCAGCTCCGACTTGAACACTGAAGCTTTCTTT; CDR3: CASSDLNTEAFF
J: TRBJ1-1; V: TRBV29-1; size: once; D: TRBD1; DNA: TGCAGCGTTGCCCAGGGGGCAGTGAACACTGAAGCTTTCTTT; CDR3: CSVAQGAVNTEAFF
J: TRBJ2-7; V: TRBV28; size: .; D: .; DNA: TGTGCCAGCAGTTTAAGCCCCGGTGGGGGGATGCGCGAGCAGTACTTC; CDR3: CASSLSPGGGMREQYF
J: TRBJ2-1; V: TRBV28; size: .; D: .; DNA: TGTGCCAGCAGTCCCGTTTGGGGCTCCCACAATGAGCAGTTCTTC; CDR3: CASSPVWGSHNEQFF
J: TRBJ1-2; V: TRBV6-5; size: .; D: .; DNA: TGTGCCAGCAGATTCTTACACCGGAGCTATGGCTACACCTTC; CDR3: CASRFLHRSYGYTF
J: TRBJ2-6; V: TRBV19; size: .; D: .; DNA: TGTGCCAGTAGTATAGCGCAGGCGAGGGCCAACGTCCTGACTTTC; CDR3: CASSIAQARANVLTF
J: TRBJ1-4; V: TRBV6-6; size: .; D: .; DNA: TGTGCCAGCAACGGAGAGGGGAGGAGAGAAGAAAAACTGTTTTTT; CDR3: CASNGEGRREEKLFF
J: TRBJ1-2; V: TRBV29-1; size: .; D: .; DNA: TGCAGCGCTCGGGGGGCTAACTATGGCTACACCTTC; CDR3: CSARGANYGYTF
J: TRBJ2-7; V: TRBV28; size: .; D: .; DNA: TGTGCCAGCAGTTTACTTGGCCGAGCCTACGAGCAGTACTTC; CDR3: CASSLLGRAYEQYF
J: TRBJ1-1; V: TRBV28; size: once; D: .; DNA: TGTGCCAGCAGTGGACACCGGACGGTGAACACTGAAGCTTTCTTT; CDR3: CASSGHRTVNTEAFF
J: TRBJ2-1; V: TRBV2; size: .; D: TRBD2; DNA: TGTGCCAGCAGTGTTAGCGGGGGGGTCTCCAATGAGCAGTTCTTC; CDR3: CASSVSGGVSNEQFF
J: TRBJ2-7; V: TRBV4-2; size: .; D: .; DNA: TGTGCCAGCAGCCAGCCCGGGACCGACGAGCAGTACTTC; CDR3: CASSQPGTDEQYF
J: TRBJ2-7; V: TRBV6-6; size: .; D: TRBD2; DNA: TGTGCCAGCAGTTCGACTAGCGGTCCCTACGAGCAGTACTTC; CDR3: CASSSTSGPYEQYF